This passage covers 20 T cell receptor beta chains from one sample sequenced in a study of beta chain features in type 1 diabetes. Isolated RNA was reverse transcribed in full, so expressed TCRB transcripts were sequenced. TCRdb's table, derived via immunoSEQ multiplex PCR, lists solely in-frame clones and lacks some. The data show some 330,000 clones, with 11% seen just once and just over 0.015% held by the top ten. Sequenced material: naive CD4+ T cells from blood. These receptors were obtained from a woman aged 25-40 years in good health.

This sequence joins TRBV9 and TRBJ1-5; 9 positions match TRBD1. CDR1 and CDR2 (germline): SGDLS, YYNGEE. This CDR3 is 19 amino acids long. V was pared by 0 bases and J by 0 bases, with 10 bases of the junction left unmatched. The CDR3 nucleotides are TGTGCCAGCAGCGTAGTTGAGGGGACAGGGCGGTTTAGCAATCAGCCCCAGCATTTT. Its translation is CASSVVEGTGRFSNQPQHF.

In this sample, this clone turned up a few times. The V gene is TRBV19, the J gene TRBJ2-1; 8 nucleotides align to TRBD2. J lost 0 bases, V lost 5 bases, and 3 bases had no gene match. The CDR3 contains 15 residues. CDR1 is LNHDA and CDR2 is SQIVND in the germline V gene (reference sequence). This CDR3 reads CASSGSGTSYNEQFF. CDR3 sequence (DNA): TGTGCCAGTAGTGGTAGCGGGACCTCCTACAATGAGCAGTTCTTC. The variable domain in full, completed from reference TRBV19 and TRBJ2-1, reads DGGITQSPKYLFRKEGQNVTLSCEQNLNHDAMYWYRQDPGQGLRLIYYSQIVNDFQKGDIAEGYSVSREKKESFPLTVTSAQKNPTAFYLCASSGSGTSYNEQFFGPGTRLTVL.

The CDR3 reads CATSRDRAGGVFGYTF. Written as DNA, the CDR3 is TGTGCCACCAGCAGAGATAGGGCAGGGGGCGTCTTTGGCTACACCTTC. The V and J genes are TRBV15 and TRBJ1-2; 8 nucleotides match TRBD1. After removal of 0 bases from V and 7 bases from J, the junction contained 10 bases not matched to a gene. This CDR3 has 16 residues. The germline CDR1 and CDR2 sequences are LNHNV and YYDKDF (reference sequence). Drawing the rest from reference TRBV15 and TRBJ1-2, the complete variable domain is DAMVIQNPRYQVTQFGKPVTLSCSQTLNHNVMYWYQQKSSQAPKLLFHYYDKDFNNEADTPDNFQSRRPNTSFCFLDIRSPGLGDTAMYLCATSRDRAGGVFGYTFGSGTRLTVV.

This chain connects TRBV7-3 to TRBJ2-1; TRBD2 might be the D (5 bases). The ends were cut back, 1 base at V and 10 bases at J, with 11 bases in the middle. Germline values: CDR1 SGHTA, CDR2 FQGTGA. This CDR3 spans 13 amino acids. CDR3 protein: CASSLSSAEEQFF. The DNA for the CDR3 is TGTGCCAGCAGCTTAAGCTCAGCGGAAGAGCAGTTCTTC.

This clone was seen more than once but under ten times. The V and J genes are TRBV12-5 and TRBJ2-1, with D perhaps TRBD2 (5 bases). There are 16 residues in the CDR3. Deletions cut 1 base from V and 4 bases from J, with 14 bases between. Per germline, CDR1 LGHNT and CDR2 FRNRAP. The DNA of the CDR3 is TGTGCTAGTGGTTTGGACTTTGGCGGCGGGTACAATGAGCAGTTCTTC. This sequence encodes CASGLDFGGGYNEQFF.

There are a few counts of this clone. Here the CDR3 reads CASSLDRDREQYF. CDR3 nucleotides: TGTGCCAGCAGCTTAGACAGGGACCGGGAGCAGTACTTC. The chain uses TRBV7-2 and TRBJ2-7, with a weak D call TRBD1 (6 bases). Trimming took 1 base from V and 7 from J, leaving 11 bases between them. This CDR3 has 13 residues. In germline, CDR1 is SGHTA, CDR2 FQGNSA.

This chain links TRBV6-5 with TRBJ1-5, with 8 nucleotides matching TRBD1. The CDR3 contains 14 residues. Germline assignment: CDR1 MNHEY and CDR2 SVGAGI. Germline trimming cut 9 bases from V and 0 bases from J; bases unmatched to any gene: 4. This chain's CDR3 is CASQGAYSNQPQHF. The CDR3 DNA follows: TGTGCCAGTCAGGGGGCGTATAGCAATCAGCCCCAGCATTTT.

This clone was recorded a few times. The rearrangement joins TRBV2 to TRBJ2-6; D possibly corresponds to TRBD1 (6 bases). Germline CDR1 SNHLY, CDR2 FYNNEI. V was shortened by 6 bases and J by 4 bases, with 13 bases between the two germline ends. The CDR3 is 15 residues long. The CDR3 bases are TGTGCCAGCAGGGTTACAGGGCCAGGGGCCAACGTCCTGACTTTC. Amino acids: CASRVTGPGANVLTF.

The genes are TRBV6-1 and TRBJ2-3, with 12 positions matching TRBD2. J was trimmed by 4 bases and V by 1 base; bases with no gene match: 6. This CDR3 contains 17 residues. Per the germline V gene, CDR1 is MNHNS and CDR2 is SASEGT. Here the CDR3 DNA reads TGTGCCAGCAGTGAAGGTTCGACTAGCGGGAGCCCAGATACGCAGTATTTT. Residues: CASSEGSTSGSPDTQYF.

This rearrangement joins TRBV7-9 to TRBJ1-2; no clear D. Germline assignment: CDR1 SEHNR and CDR2 FQNEAQ (reference sequence). CDR3 length: 15 residues. Deletions cut 4 bases from V and 8 bases from J, with 20 bases between. The CDR3 here is CASSSRSRGRSGYTF. CDR3 DNA sequence: TGTGCCAGCAGCTCCCGGTCGCGAGGGCGAAGCGGCTACACCTTC.

This chain uses TRBV29-1 with TRBJ2-5; 12 bases match TRBD2. CDR1 is SQVTM, CDR2 ANQGSEA, per germline. The J segment lost 7 bases and the V segment lost 6 bases, leaving 12 bases of the junction unmatched. The CDR3 spans 15 residues. The CDR3 loop reads CSVLTSGGASWTQYF. The DNA of the CDR3 is TGCAGCGTGCTGACTAGCGGGGGCGCAAGTTGGACCCAGTACTTC.

Only a few counts were recorded for this clone. The chain employs TRBV7-2 and TRBJ2-3; weak D call: TRBD2 (6 bases). The CDR3 totals 18 residues. In germline, CDR1 is SGHTA, CDR2 FQGNSA. The V end was cut by 1 base, the J end by 0 bases, with 17 bases between. CDR3 loop: CASSLGSGDTFSTDTQYF. CDR3 coding DNA: TGTGCCAGCAGCTTAGGTAGCGGAGATACCTTTAGCACAGATACGCAGTATTTT. The complete variable domain, with remaining parts taken from reference TRBV7-2 and TRBJ2-3, reads GAGVSQSPSNKVTEKGKDVELRCDPISGHTALYWYRQSLGQGLEFLIYFQGNSAPDKSGLPSDRFSAERTGGSVSTLTIQRTQQEDSAVYLCASSLGSGDTFSTDTQYFGPGTRLTVL.

CDR3 coding DNA: TGTGCCTGGAGTCTTGATCGAGTGGGCGACGAGCAGTACTTC. Protein product: CAWSLDRVGDEQYF. The chain combines TRBV30 with TRBJ2-7; D is unresolved. Germline CDR1 GTSNPN, CDR2 SVGIG (reference sequence). Trimming took 2 bases from V and 5 from J, leaving 16 bases between them. The CDR3 extends over 14 amino acids.

The V and J genes are TRBV7-2 and TRBJ2-1, with 10 bases aligning to TRBD2. Germline-derived CDR1 and CDR2 are SGHTA and FQGNSA. CDR3 size: 15 residues. Trimming cost V 5 bases and J 6 bases; bases outside gene matches: 7. For the CDR3, the DNA is TGTGCCAGCAGCGCCGGACTAGCGGTATCCAATGAGCAGTTCTTC. The encoded protein is CASSAGLAVSNEQFF.

In its sample, this clone was seen a few times. The chain carries TRBV18 and TRBJ1-5, with TRBD1 matching 7 bases. Unmatched junction bases numbered 14, after V lost 6 bases and J lost 3 bases. The length of the CDR3 is 17 residues. Germline CDR1 reads KGHSH; CDR2 reads LQKENI. The CDR3 is CASSPNAGTVYNQPQHF. CDR3 nucleotides: TGTGCCAGCTCTCCTAACGCCGGGACAGTCTACAATCAGCCCCAGCATTTT. The full variable domain, rest sourced from reference TRBV18 and TRBJ1-5, is NAGVMQNPRHLVRRRGQEARLRCSPMKGHSHVYWYRQLPEEGLKFMVYLQKENIIDESGMPKERFSAEFPKEGPSILRIQQVVRGDSAAYFCASSPNAGTVYNQPQHFGDGTRLSIL.

J is TRBJ2-5 and V is TRBV19, with 8 positions matching TRBD1. Germline CDR1 is LNHDA and CDR2 is SQIVND (reference sequence). This CDR3 spans 13 amino acids. The trim removed 8 bases at V and 5 bases at J, leaving 7 bases unmatched. DNA of the CDR3: TGTGCCAGTCAACAGGGGGATAGGGAGACCCAGTACTTC. Its translation: CASQQGDRETQYF.

This clone was observed a few times. This chain uses TRBV29-1 with TRBJ2-5, with D possibly matching TRBD1 (6 bases). The CDR3 extends over 16 amino acids. Trimming shortened V by 5 bases and J by 2 bases, and 21 bases separated the two germline ends. CDR1 and CDR2 (germline): SQVTM, ANQGSEA. The DNA for the CDR3 is TGCAGCGTTAACAGGGATTCGGTTTCTCCACAAGAGACCCAGTACTTC. Translated, it gives CSVNRDSVSPQETQYF.

About this clone itself: In the same sample, other DNA sequences code for this CDR3. The CDR3 DNA reads TGTGCCAGCAGCCCGGGACAAGGGAATGAAAAACTGTTTTTT. Its protein product is CASSPGQGNEKLFF. The chain combines TRBV4-2 with TRBJ1-4; D is possibly TRBD1 (6 bases). Trimming cost V 4 bases and J 5 bases, with 11 bases left between them. The V gene's germline CDR1 is LGHNA and CDR2 YNFKEQ. This CDR3 has 14 amino acids.

This clone was seen only a few times. CDR3 in amino acids: CASSQVGGTSGAGDTQYF. CDR3 nucleotide sequence: TGCGCCAGCAGCCAAGTGGGGGGGACTAGCGGTGCCGGGGATACGCAGTATTTT. The rearrangement links TRBV4-3 to TRBJ2-3, with TRBD2 matching over 11 bases. The CDR3 is 18 amino acids. After removal of 1 base from V and 6 bases from J, the junction contained 12 bases not matched to a gene. Germline V lookup: CDR1 LGHNA, CDR2 YSLEER.

This chain links TRBV27 with TRBJ1-1, with 7 bases identical to TRBD1. V gave up 2 bases and J gave up 3 bases; unmatched junction bases: 3. The CDR3 sequence is 14 residues long. Germline V gives CDR1 MNHEY, CDR2 SMNVEV (reference sequence). The CDR3 loop is CASSLDRVYTEAFF. CDR3 DNA sequence: TGTGCCAGCAGTTTAGACAGGGTTTACACTGAAGCTTTCTTT.